Below, one T cell receptor beta chain is given with its context. The data derive from a study of cytomegalovirus exposure and HLA in healthy donors. The repertoire was sequenced with immunoSEQ multiplex PCR; TCRdb's copy has only in-frame clones and lacks some. In the table there are 200,000 or so clones, 83% of which are singletons. This CDR3 is built from 14 residues. Trimming cost V 2 bases and J 1 base, with 8 bases left between them. Germline CDR1 and CDR2: MNHEY and SVGAGI. The gene calls are TRBV6-5 and TRBJ1-1; D gene unclear. The sequenced sample consisted of PBMCs. The TCR was taken from a woman under 30 in good health and CMV-seronegative. This CDR3 is CASSYDGENTEAFF. The CDR3, as DNA: TGTGCCAGCAGTTACGACGGTGAGAACACTGAAGCTTTCTTT.